These 19 T cell receptor beta chains originate from one sample sequenced in a study of OX40 agonist ivuxolimab in advanced cancers. Sequenced by immunoSEQ multiplex PCR; TCRdb stores in-frame clones only, minus some. In the table there are approximately 38,000 clones, about 90% of which are singletons. Specimen: CD4+ or CD8+ T cells sorted from blood, collected in a trial of the OX40 agonist ivuxolimab. The receptors shown here come from an adult with an advanced solid tumor such as melanoma, head and neck, liver or kidney cancer.

J is TRBJ1-1 and V is TRBV27; D ambiguous. Germline loops: CDR1 MNHEY, CDR2 SMNVEV (reference sequence). The germline V and J ends were trimmed by 0 bases and 1 base, with 3 bases remaining between them. The CDR3 spans 13 residues. The CDR3, as DNA: TGTGCCAGCAGTTTATCCGAGAACACTGAAGCTTTCTTT. Its protein is CASSLSENTEAFF.

The chain joins TRBV5-6 to TRBJ2-2, with 10 positions matching TRBD2. V shed 1 base and J 1 base; nucleotides not matched to a gene: 4. CDR1 SGHDT and CDR2 YYEEEE come from the germline V gene. The CDR3 is made up of 17 amino acids. CDR3 nucleotides: TGTGCCAGCAGCTTGACTAGCGGGATAATGAACACCGGGGAGCTGTTTTTT. Translation gives CASSLTSGIMNTGELFF. The full variable domain, in which reference TRBV5-6 and TRBJ2-2 provide the parts outside the CDR3, is DAGVTQSPTHLIKTRGQQVTLRCSPKSGHDTVSWYQQALGQGPQFIFQYYEEEERQRGNFPDRFSGHQFPNYSSELNVNALLLGDSALYLCASSLTSGIMNTGELFFGEGSRLTVL.

V is TRBV29-1 and J is TRBJ2-3; tentative D call: TRBD1 (6 bases). The germline gives CDR1 SQVTM, CDR2 ANQGSEA. V was cut by 7 bases and J by 1 base, with 21 bases left in between. The CDR3 is 16 residues long. The CDR3 protein is CSAVKQGLTGTDTQYF. CDR3 nucleotide sequence: TGCAGCGCCGTCAAACAGGGTTTAACGGGCACAGATACGCAGTATTTT.

The chain recombines TRBV7-6 with TRBJ2-7, with 9 bases matching TRBD1. The CDR3 sequence is 14 residues long. Germline CDR1 SGHVS, CDR2 FNYEAQ. The V segment lost 6 bases and the J segment 5 bases; nucleotides outside the gene matches: 8. CDR3 sequence: CASSPGTGSHEQYV. In DNA form, the CDR3 reads TGTGCCAGCAGTCCCGGGACAGGGTCCCACGAGCAGTACGTC.

The chain combines TRBV30 with TRBJ1-5; no reliable D call. The CDR3 has 13 amino acids. Germline assignment: CDR1 GTSNPN and CDR2 SVGIG (reference sequence). V lost 5 bases, J lost 2 bases, and 10 bases lay in between. DNA of the CDR3: TGTGCCTGGGGGCAGTTGGGCAATCAGCCCCAGCATTTT. It is translated as CAWGQLGNQPQHF.

This clone occurred once. The chain links TRBV29-1 to TRBJ1-2; D perhaps matches TRBD1 (6 bases). Germline V gene sequence: CDR1 SQVTM, CDR2 ANQGSEA. Trimming pared 7 bases from V and 6 bases from J, leaving 12 bases between. This CDR3 is 11 amino acids long. CDR3 DNA: TGCAGCGCTCGGACAGAAGATGGCTACACCTTC. Protein product: CSARTEDGYTF. Together with reference TRBV29-1 and TRBJ1-2, the CDR3 gives the full variable domain: SAVISQKPSRDICQRGTSLTIQCQVDSQVTMMFWYRQQPGQSLTLIATANQGSEATYESGFVIDKFPISRPNLTFSTLTVSNMSPEDSSIYLCSARTEDGYTFGSGTRLTVV.

The genes are TRBV6-5 and TRBJ2-7; TRBD2 matches at 14 bases. The germline V gene has CDR1 MNHEY and CDR2 SVGAGI. The CDR3 extends over 14 amino acids. Losses at the gene ends were 7 bases for V and 4 bases for J; bases not matched to a gene: 3. CDR3 protein: CASTRLAGGYEQYF. CDR3 DNA sequence: TGTGCCAGCACCAGACTAGCGGGAGGGTACGAGCAGTACTTC.

The V call is TRBV27, the J call TRBJ2-2; 7 bases align to TRBD1. Germline assignment: CDR1 MNHEY and CDR2 SMNVEV (reference sequence). The trim removed 5 bases at V and 5 bases at J, leaving 17 bases unmatched. This CDR3 has 18 amino acids. CDR3 sequence: CASSHPSLSGGGTGELFF. The CDR3 DNA reads TGTGCCAGCAGTCACCCCTCCCTGTCAGGGGGTGGAACCGGGGAGCTGTTTTTT.

The chain joins TRBV9 to TRBJ2-7; 8 bases are shared with TRBD1. V lost 3 bases to trimming and J lost 0 bases; unmatched junction nucleotides: 5. Germline CDR1 is SGDLS and CDR2 is YYNGEE. CDR3 length: 15 residues. The CDR3 DNA reads as TGTGCCAGCAGCGAAGGCGACAGGGGCTCCTACGAGCAGTACTTC. It codes for CASSEGDRGSYEQYF.

CDR3 sequence: CASSSNRHEPVHYGYTF. The CDR3 DNA reads TGTGCCAGCAGCTCCAACAGGCATGAGCCAGTTCACTATGGCTACACCTTC. This sequence joins TRBV7-9 and TRBJ1-2; a possible D gene is TRBD1 (5 bases). Germline CDR1 is SEHNR and CDR2 is FQNEAQ (reference sequence). Trimming stripped 4 bases from V and 3 bases from J, with 21 bases between. The CDR3 spans 17 residues.

This chain joins TRBV25-1 and TRBJ2-2, with D unresolved. CDR1 and CDR2 from the germline V gene are MGHDK and SYGVNS. Trimming took 5 bases from V and 3 from J, leaving 4 bases between them. The CDR3 loop spans 12 amino acids. CDR3 DNA sequence: TGTGCCAGCAGTCGACACACCGGGGAGCTGTTTTTT. Its protein product is CASSRHTGELFF.

The chain combines TRBV29-1 with TRBJ2-2, with D possibly being TRBD1 or TRBD2 (5 bases each). Germline assignment: CDR1 SQVTM and CDR2 ANQGSEA. V was pared by 4 bases and J by 4 bases, with 7 bases between. The CDR3 sequence is 12 residues long. The CDR3 loop reads CSVAGATGELFF. CDR3 nucleotide sequence: TGCAGCGTTGCCGGGGCCACCGGGGAGCTGTTTTTT.

The gene calls are TRBV9 and TRBJ2-2; the match to TRBD2 covers 8 bases. CDR1 and CDR2 (germline): SGDLS, YYNGEE. The CDR3 loop spans 14 amino acids. With V trimmed by 0 bases and J by 7 bases, 2 bases remained unmatched. CDR3 in amino acids: CASSVGLAGGELFF. DNA of the CDR3: TGTGCCAGCAGCGTAGGCCTAGCGGGCGGGGAGCTGTTTTTT.

The V gene is TRBV5-5, the J gene TRBJ2-7, with 12 bases matching TRBD1. V lost 4 bases to trimming and J lost 2 bases; unmatched junction nucleotides: 13. This CDR3 region has 18 residues. CDR1 SGHKS and CDR2 YYEKEE come from the germline V gene (reference sequence). Here the CDR3 reads CASSKHPPGQGAPYEQYV. CDR3 sequence (DNA): TGTGCCAGCAGCAAACACCCTCCGGGACAGGGGGCCCCCTACGAGCAGTACGTC.

This clone appeared once. J is TRBJ1-2 and V is TRBV4-3; no clear D gene. This CDR3 region has 15 residues. V lost 0 bases and J 7 bases, leaving 15 bases between the germline ends. The germline gives CDR1 LGHNA, CDR2 YSLEER. CDR3: CASSQDSGDVGGYTF. In DNA, the CDR3 is TGCGCCAGCAGCCAAGATAGCGGAGACGTGGGTGGCTACACCTTC.

This sequence joins TRBV4-3 and TRBJ2-1, with D hard to call. Per germline, CDR1 LGHNA and CDR2 YSLEER. This CDR3 is built from 16 residues. V lost 0 bases, J lost 0 bases, and 9 bases lay in between. The CDR3 sequence: CASSQDRATSYNEQFF. The CDR3 nucleotides are TGCGCCAGCAGCCAAGATCGGGCTACCTCCTACAATGAGCAGTTCTTC.

This chain links TRBV28 with TRBJ2-7, with D tentatively TRBD1 (6 bases). Germline CDR1 and CDR2: MDHEN and SYDVKM. Trimming took 6 bases from V and 2 from J, leaving 14 bases between them. The CDR3 covers 14 residues. Here the CDR3 reads CASRSQGNTYEQYF. The CDR3 bases are TGTGCCAGCAGGTCCCAGGGGAACACCTACGAGCAGTACTTC.

The V call is TRBV30, the J call TRBJ1-2, with D possibly matching TRBD1 (5 bases). V lost 0 bases and J lost 4, with 15 bases in between. Germline assignment: CDR1 GTSNPN and CDR2 SVGIG (reference sequence). CDR3 size: 15 residues. The CDR3 region has the DNA TGTGCCTGGAGTGTAGGGAGGGGCCGTGGCTATGGCTACACCTTC. Its protein is CAWSVGRGRGYGYTF.

This clone showed up just once. The chain combines TRBV29-1 with TRBJ2-7; 13 bases are shared with TRBD2. Germline V CDR1 and CDR2: SQVTM, ANQGSEA. V shed 3 bases, J shed 1 base, and the junction held 3 bases outside the gene matches. The CDR3 runs to 15 residues. This chain's CDR3 is CSVEVLAGGSYEQYF. The CDR3 DNA sequence: TGCAGCGTTGAGGTACTAGCGGGAGGGTCCTACGAGCAGTACTTC.